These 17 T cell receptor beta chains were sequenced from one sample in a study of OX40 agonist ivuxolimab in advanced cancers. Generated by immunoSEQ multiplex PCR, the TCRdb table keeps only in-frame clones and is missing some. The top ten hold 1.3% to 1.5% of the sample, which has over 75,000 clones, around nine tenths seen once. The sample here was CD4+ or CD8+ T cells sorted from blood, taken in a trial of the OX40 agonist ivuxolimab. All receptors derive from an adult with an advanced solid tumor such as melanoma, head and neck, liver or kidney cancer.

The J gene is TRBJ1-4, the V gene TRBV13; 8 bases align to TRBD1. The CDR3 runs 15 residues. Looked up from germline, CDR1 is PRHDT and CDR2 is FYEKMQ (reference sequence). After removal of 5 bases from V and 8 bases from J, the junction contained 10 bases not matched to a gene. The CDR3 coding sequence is TGTGCCAGCAGCCTCCGGCAGGGGGCTAGGGAAAAACTGTTTTTT. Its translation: CASSLRQGAREKLFF.

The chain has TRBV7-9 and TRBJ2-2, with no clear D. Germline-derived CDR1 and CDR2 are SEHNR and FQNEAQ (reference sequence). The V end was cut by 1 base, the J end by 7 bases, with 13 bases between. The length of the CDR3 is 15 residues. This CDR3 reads CASSLVIGKYGELFF. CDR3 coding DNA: TGTGCCAGCAGCTTAGTTATAGGAAAATACGGGGAGCTGTTTTTT.

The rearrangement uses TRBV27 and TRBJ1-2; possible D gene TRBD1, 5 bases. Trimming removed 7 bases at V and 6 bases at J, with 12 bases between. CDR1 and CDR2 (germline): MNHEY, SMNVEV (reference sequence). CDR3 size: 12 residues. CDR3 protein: CASKTGGNGYTF. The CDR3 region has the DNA TGTGCCAGCAAAACGGGGGGAAATGGCTACACCTTC.

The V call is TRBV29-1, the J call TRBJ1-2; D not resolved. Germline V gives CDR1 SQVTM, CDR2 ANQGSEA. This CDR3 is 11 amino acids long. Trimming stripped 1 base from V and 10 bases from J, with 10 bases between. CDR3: CSVEAIEYYTF. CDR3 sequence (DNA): TGCAGCGTTGAAGCAATCGAATACTACACCTTC.

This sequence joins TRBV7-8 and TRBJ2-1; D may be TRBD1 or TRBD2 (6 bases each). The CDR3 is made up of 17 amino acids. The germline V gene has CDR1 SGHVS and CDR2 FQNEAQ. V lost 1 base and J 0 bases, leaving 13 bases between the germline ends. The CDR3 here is CASSLGGAGSSYNEQFF. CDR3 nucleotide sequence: TGTGCCAGCAGCTTAGGGGGGGCGGGCAGCTCCTACAATGAGCAGTTCTTC. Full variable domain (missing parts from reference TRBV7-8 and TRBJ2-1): GAGVSQSPRYKVAKRGQDVALRCDPISGHVSLFWYQQALGQGPEFLTYFQNEAQLDKSGLPSDRFFAERPEGSVSTLKIQRTQQEDSAVYLCASSLGGAGSSYNEQFFGPGTRLTVL.

Here the CDR3 DNA reads TGTGCCAGAAGGATGGTAGAGTGCGCCTATAATTCACCCCTCCACTTT. This gives the protein CARRMVECAYNSPLHF. This rearrangement joins TRBV5-3 to TRBJ1-6, with D hard to call. TRBV5-3 is annotated as an ORF whose role is uncertain. The V end lost 5 bases, the J end lost 2 bases, and 14 bases lay between the germline ends. The CDR3 spans 16 residues.

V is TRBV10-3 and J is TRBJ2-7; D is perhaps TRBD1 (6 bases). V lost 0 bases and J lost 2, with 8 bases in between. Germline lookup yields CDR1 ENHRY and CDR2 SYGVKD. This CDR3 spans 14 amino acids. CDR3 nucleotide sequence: TGTGCCATCAGTGAGTCAGCAGGGGCCTACGAGCAGTACTTC. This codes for CAISESAGAYEQYF.

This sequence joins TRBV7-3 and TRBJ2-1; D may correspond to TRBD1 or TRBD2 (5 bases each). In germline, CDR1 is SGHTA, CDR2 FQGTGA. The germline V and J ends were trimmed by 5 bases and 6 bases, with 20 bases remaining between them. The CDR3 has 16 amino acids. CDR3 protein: CASSPSFGLGTNEQFF. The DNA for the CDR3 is TGTGCCAGCAGCCCCTCTTTTGGTCTGGGGACCAATGAGCAGTTCTTC.

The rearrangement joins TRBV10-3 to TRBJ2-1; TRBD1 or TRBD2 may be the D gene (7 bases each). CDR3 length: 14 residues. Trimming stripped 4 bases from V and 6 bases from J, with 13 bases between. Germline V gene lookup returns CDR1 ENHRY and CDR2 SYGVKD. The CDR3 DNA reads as TGTGCCATCAGTGCCACAGGGGAGGGCAATGAGCAGTTCTTC. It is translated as CAISATGEGNEQFF.

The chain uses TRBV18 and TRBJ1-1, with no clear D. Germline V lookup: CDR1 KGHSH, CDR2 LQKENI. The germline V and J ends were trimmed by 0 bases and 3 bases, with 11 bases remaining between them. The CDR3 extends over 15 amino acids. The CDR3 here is CASSPPVSRDTEAFF. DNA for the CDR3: TGTGCCAGCTCACCACCAGTAAGTCGGGACACTGAAGCTTTCTTT.

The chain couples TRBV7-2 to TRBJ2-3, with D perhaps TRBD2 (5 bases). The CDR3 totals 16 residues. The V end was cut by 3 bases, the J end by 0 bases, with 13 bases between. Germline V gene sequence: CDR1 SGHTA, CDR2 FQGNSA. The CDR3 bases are TGTGCCAGCAGCTTGGACTGGAACCCAAGCACAGATACGCAGTATTTT. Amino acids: CASSLDWNPSTDTQYF.

The CDR3 coding sequence is TGTGCCTGGAGTCGCAGGGGGCATCGCGCCAAAAACATTCAGTACTTC. Translating it yields CAWSRRGHRAKNIQYF. The chain has TRBV30 and TRBJ2-4; 8 nucleotides line up with TRBD1. The CDR3 is 16 amino acids. V shed 2 bases, J shed 1 base, and the junction held 7 bases outside the gene matches. Germline CDR1 GTSNPN, CDR2 SVGIG (reference sequence).

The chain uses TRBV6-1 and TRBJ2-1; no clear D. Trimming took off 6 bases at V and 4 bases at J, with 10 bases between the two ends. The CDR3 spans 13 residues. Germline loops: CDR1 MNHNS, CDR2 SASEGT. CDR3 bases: TGTGCCAGCAGCCACCAGCAATACAATGAGCAGTTCTTC. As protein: CASSHQQYNEQFF.

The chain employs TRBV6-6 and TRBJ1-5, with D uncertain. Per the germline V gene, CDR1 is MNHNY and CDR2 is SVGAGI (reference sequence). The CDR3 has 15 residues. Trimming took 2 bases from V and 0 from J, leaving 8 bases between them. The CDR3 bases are TGTGCCAGCAGTTACGGACGGTATAGCAATCAGCCCCAGCATTTT. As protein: CASSYGRYSNQPQHF.

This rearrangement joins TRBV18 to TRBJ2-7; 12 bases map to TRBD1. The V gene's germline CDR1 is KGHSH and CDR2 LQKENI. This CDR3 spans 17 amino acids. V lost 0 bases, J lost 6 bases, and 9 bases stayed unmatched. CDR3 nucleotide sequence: TGTGCCAGCTCACCACCCGGGACAGGGGGCCACTCGGGCGAGCAGTACTTC. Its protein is CASSPPGTGGHSGEQYF.

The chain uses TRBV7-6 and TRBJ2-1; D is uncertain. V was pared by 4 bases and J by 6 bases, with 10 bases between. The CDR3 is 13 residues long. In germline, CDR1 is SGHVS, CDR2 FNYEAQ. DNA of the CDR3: TGTGCCAGCAGCTCTGGTTATCCCAATGAGCAGTTCTTC. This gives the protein CASSSGYPNEQFF.

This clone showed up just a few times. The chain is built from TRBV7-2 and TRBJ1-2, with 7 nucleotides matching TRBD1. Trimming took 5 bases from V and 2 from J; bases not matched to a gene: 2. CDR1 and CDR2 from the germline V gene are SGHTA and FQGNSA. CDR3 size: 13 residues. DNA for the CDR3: TGTGCCAGCAGCCCGGACAGGAACTATGGCTACACCTTC. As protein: CASSPDRNYGYTF. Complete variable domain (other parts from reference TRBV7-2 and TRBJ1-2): GAGVSQSPSNKVTEKGKDVELRCDPISGHTALYWYRQSLGQGLEFLIYFQGNSAPDKSGLPSDRFSAERTGGSVSTLTIQRTQQEDSAVYLCASSPDRNYGYTFGSGTRLTVV.